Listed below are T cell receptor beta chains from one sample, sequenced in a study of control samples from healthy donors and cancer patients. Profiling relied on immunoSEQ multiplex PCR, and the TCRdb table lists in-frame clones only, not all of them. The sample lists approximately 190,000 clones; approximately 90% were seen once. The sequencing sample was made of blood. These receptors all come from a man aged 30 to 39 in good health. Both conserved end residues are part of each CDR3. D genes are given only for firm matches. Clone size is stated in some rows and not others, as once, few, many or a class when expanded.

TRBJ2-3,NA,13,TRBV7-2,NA,CVSSPNHRDTQYF,TGTGTCAGCAGCCCTAATCACCGAGATACGCAGTATTTT
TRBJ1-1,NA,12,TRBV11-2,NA,CASSPLQGTAFF,TGTGCCAGCAGTCCTCTCCAGGGTACCGCTTTCTTT
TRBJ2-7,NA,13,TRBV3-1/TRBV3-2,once,CASSQANAYEQYF,TGTGCCAGCAGCCAAGCTAACGCGTACGAGCAGTACTTC
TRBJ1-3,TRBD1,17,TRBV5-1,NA,CASSLVGQGVAGNTIYF,TGCGCCAGCAGCTTGGTGGGACAGGGGGTTGCTGGAAACACCATATATTTT
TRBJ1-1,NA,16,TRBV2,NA,CASSRQAVYPDTEAFF,TGTGCCAGCAGTCGACAGGCAGTTTACCCAGACACTGAAGCTTTCTTT
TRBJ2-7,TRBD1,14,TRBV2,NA,CASSDGDSSYEQYF,TGTGCCAGCAGTGATGGGGACAGCTCCTACGAGCAGTACTTC
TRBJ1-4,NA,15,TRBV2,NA,CASTVPPSPNEKLFF,TGTGCCAGCACGGTCCCACCCTCGCCTAATGAAAAACTGTTTTTT
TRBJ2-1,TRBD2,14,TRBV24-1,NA,CATSPERGGASQFF,TGTGCCACCAGTCCGGAGCGCGGGGGGGCGTCGCAGTTCTTC
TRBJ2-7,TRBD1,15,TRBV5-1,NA,CASSAGQGPYYEQYF,TGCGCCAGCAGCGCGGGACAGGGCCCCTACTACGAGCAGTACTTC
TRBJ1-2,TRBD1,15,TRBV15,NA,CATSPSVRGNYGYTF,TGTGCCACCAGCCCTTCTGTCAGGGGGAATTATGGCTACACCTTC
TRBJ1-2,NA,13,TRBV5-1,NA,CASSLRGAGGYTF,TGCGCCAGCAGCTTGAGGGGCGCCGGTGGCTACACCTTC
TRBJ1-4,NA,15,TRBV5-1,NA,CASSGDGATNEKLFF,TGCGCCAGCAGCGGGGACGGAGCAACTAATGAAAAACTGTTTTTT
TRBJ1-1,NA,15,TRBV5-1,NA,CASSLAGDRNTEAFF,TGCGCCAGCAGCTTGGCCGGCGACCGAAACACTGAAGCTTTCTTT
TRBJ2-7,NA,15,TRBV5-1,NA,CASSARGRALYEQYF,TGCGCCAGCAGCGCCCGGGGGCGAGCCCTTTACGAGCAGTACTTC
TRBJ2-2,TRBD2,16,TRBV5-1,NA,CASSGSGGAVIGELFF,TGCGCCAGCAGCGGTAGCGGGGGGGCCGTGATCGGGGAGCTGTTTTTT
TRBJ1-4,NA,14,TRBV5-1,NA,CASTADRLNEKLFF,TGCGCCAGCACCGCGGACAGACTTAATGAAAAACTGTTTTTT
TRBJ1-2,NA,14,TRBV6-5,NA,CASKPEPSPMGYTF,TGTGCCAGTAAACCCGAACCTTCGCCTATGGGCTACACCTTC
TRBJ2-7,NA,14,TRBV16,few,CASSRGTATYEQYF,TGTGCCAGCAGCCGCGGGACGGCGACCTACGAGCAGTACTTC
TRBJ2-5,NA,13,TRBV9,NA,CASSVATGETQYF,TGTGCCAGCAGCGTAGCTACGGGAGAGACCCAGTACTTC
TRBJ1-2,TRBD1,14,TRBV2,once,CASRSGQGGYGYTF,TGTGCCAGCAGATCAGGACAGGGAGGCTATGGCTACACCTTC
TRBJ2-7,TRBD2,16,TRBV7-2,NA,CASSLRLRGGPEEQYF,TGTGCCAGCAGCTTAAGGTTACGCGGGGGGCCAGAGGAGCAGTACTTC
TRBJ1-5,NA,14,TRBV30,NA,CAWSVSQGDQPQHF,TGTGCCTGGAGTGTTAGTCAGGGAGATCAGCCCCAGCATTTT
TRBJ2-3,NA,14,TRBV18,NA,CASSPPLDTDTQYF,TGTGCCAGCTCTCCGCCGTTGGACACAGATACGCAGTATTTT
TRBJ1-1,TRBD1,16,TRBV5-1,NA,CASSLGGRGLNTEAFF,TGCGCCAGCAGCTTGGGTGGCAGGGGGCTGAACACTGAAGCTTTCTTT
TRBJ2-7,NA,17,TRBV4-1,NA,CASSQDVQGGLAYEQYF,TGCGCCAGCAGCCAAGATGTCCAAGGGGGGCTTGCCTACGAGCAGTACTTC
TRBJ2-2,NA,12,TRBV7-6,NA,CASSPRSGELFF,TGTGCCAGCAGTCCTAGAAGCGGGGAGCTGTTTTTT
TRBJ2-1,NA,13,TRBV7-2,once,CASSLGAYNEQFF,TGTGCCAGCAGCTTAGGAGCGTACAATGAGCAGTTCTTC
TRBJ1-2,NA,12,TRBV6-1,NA,CASSDLQAGYTF,TGTGCCAGCAGTGACCTACAGGCTGGCTACACCTTC
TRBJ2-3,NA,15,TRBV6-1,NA,CASSEVNLGSDTQYF,TGTGCCAGCAGTGAAGTCAATCTAGGATCAGATACGCAGTATTTT
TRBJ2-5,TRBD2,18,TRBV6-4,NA,CASSDSRLAGAYQETQYF,TGTGCCAGCAGTGACTCAAGACTAGCGGGGGCTTACCAAGAGACCCAGTACTTC
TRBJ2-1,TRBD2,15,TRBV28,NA,CASKASGGRENEQFF,TGTGCCAGCAAGGCTAGCGGGGGGCGGGAGAATGAGCAGTTCTTC
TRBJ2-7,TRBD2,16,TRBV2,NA,CASNPGLAGGLGEQYF,TGTGCCAGCAACCCGGGACTAGCGGGGGGTCTGGGAGAGCAGTACTTC
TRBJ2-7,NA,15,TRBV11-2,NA,CASRDFSAGSYEQYF,TGTGCCAGCAGGGACTTTTCAGCGGGCTCCTACGAGCAGTACTTC
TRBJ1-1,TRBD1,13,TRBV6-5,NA,CASGYRGGTEAFF,TGTGCCAGCGGTTACAGGGGGGGCACTGAAGCTTTCTTT
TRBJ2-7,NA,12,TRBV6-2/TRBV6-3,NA,CASSYYAYEQYF,TGTGCCAGCAGTTACTACGCCTACGAGCAGTACTTC
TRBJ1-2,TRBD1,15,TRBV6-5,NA,CASSYSDRGHYGYTF,TGTGCCAGCAGTTACTCGGACAGGGGGCACTATGGCTACACCTTC
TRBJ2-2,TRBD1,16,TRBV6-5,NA,CASSYLQGAGIRELFF,TGTGCCAGCAGTTACTTGCAGGGGGCCGGCATCAGGGAGCTGTTTTTT
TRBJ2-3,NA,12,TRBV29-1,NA,CSVETPTDTQYF,TGCAGCGTTGAAACCCCCACAGATACGCAGTATTTT
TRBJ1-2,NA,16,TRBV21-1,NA,CASSKGAGLGFYGYTF,TGTGCCAGCAGCAAGGGTGCGGGATTAGGCTTCTATGGCTACACCTTC
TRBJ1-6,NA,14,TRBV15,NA,CATGGSSYNSPLHF,TGTGCCACCGGGGGGAGCTCCTATAATTCACCCCTCCACTTT
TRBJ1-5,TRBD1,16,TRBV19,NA,CASSMGSGGLFLPQHF,TGTGCCAGTAGTATGGGGTCAGGGGGATTGTTTTTGCCCCAGCATTTT
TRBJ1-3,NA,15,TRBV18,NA,CASSPPGGTGNTIYF,TGTGCCAGCTCACCACCGGGAGGGACTGGAAACACCATATATTTT
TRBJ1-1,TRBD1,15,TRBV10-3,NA,CAISEPGQGNTEAFF,TGTGCCATCAGTGAGCCGGGACAGGGGAACACTGAAGCTTTCTTT
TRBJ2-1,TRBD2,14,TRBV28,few,CASLAGGNYNEQFF,TGTGCCAGCCTAGCGGGGGGGAACTACAATGAGCAGTTCTTC
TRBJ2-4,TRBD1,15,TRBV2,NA,CASSRDREAKNIQYF,TGTGCCAGCAGCCGAGACAGGGAAGCCAAAAACATTCAGTACTTC
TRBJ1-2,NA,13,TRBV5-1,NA,CASSLAVGRGYTF,TGCGCCAGCAGCTTGGCGGTGGGGCGAGGCTACACCTTC
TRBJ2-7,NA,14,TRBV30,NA,CAWSLGVNSYEQYF,TGTGCCTGGAGCCTGGGGGTAAATTCCTACGAGCAGTACTTC